This T cell receptor (beta chain) was obtained from a study of beta chain features in type 1 diabetes (dated by TCRdb to 2016 to 2019). In terms of the full investigation: Patients and healthy donors did not differ in mean age, gender distribution, total cell number or subset yield. Across all samples, fewer than 130 million sorted cells were examined, and cell number per subset correlated strongly with RNA yield. Regulatory and stem cell-like memory subsets were obtained from only 8 patients and roughly eight healthy donors, while naive and central memory subsets were obtained from all 30 or so donors. In the study, TCRB repertoires of sorted circulating CD4+ T cell subsets from recently diagnosed type 1 diabetes patients were compared with those of matched healthy donors.

Study-wide findings and limitations: PCR may preferentially amplify shorter templates, but because patient and control samples were amplified and corrected together, any resulting skew would affect both groups equally. Naive, central memory and regulatory TCRB repertoires appeared more similar among patients than among healthy donors. Because cDNA rather than genomic DNA was sequenced, highly expressing activated cells could have been over-represented, although no difference in activation and CD3 levels was found between groups. A moderate but significant shortening of TCRB CDR3 length was observed in type 1 diabetes patients in all four CD4+ subsets. At VDJ recombination sites, type 1 diabetes patients had fewer insertions and more deleted nucleotides, which implies abnormalities in thymic rearrangement. Because the HLA sub-analyses included only small numbers of individuals, any influence of HLA type on TCRB rearrangement was left unresolved.

The High Capacity cDNA Reverse Transcription Kit was used to reverse transcribe all of the isolated RNA, meaning that expressed TCRB transcripts were what got sequenced. Deep immunoSEQ sequencing was performed on naive, central memory and regulatory T cell samples, with an average of roughly 4 million total reads per sample. Sorted cells were lysed in RLT buffer, and RNA was extracted using DNase-treated RNeasy Micro or Mini kits according to cell number. To prevent cross-contamination, every cell subset was processed on its own, while patient and healthy donor samples were processed together. The immunoSEQ multiplex PCR was used to amplify TCRB sequences from cDNA, yielding 87-bp fragments that span the CDR3 region. Amplicons were sequenced on the Illumina HiSeq platform. The published analysis was carried out like this. PCR bias was corrected computationally using synthetic template baselines, and reads within Hamming distance 2 were collapsed, with unmergeable singletons discarded. Reads were aligned against IMGT so that V, D and J genes, CDR3 length and insertions or deletions at six rearrangement sites could be assigned. Within each subset, clonotype counts were normalized to sorted cell number, and only after that were true diversity and Gini coefficients computed with the tcR R package. The overlap coefficient, calculated on TCRB nucleotide sequences, was used to measure repertoire sharing. Out-of-frame TCRB sequences from naive cells were analyzed to stand in for the pre-selection repertoire. This immuneACCESS table, as held by TCRdb, lists in-frame sequences with V and J called but not all clones. Of the missing ones, under half trace to an unresolved V gene in checked studies; the others have no known cause. That table furnishes V, J and clone size, whereas the DNA furnished D and trimming. Counted in this sample were 600,000 to 700,000 clones; approximately 13% of them appeared once. The ten largest account for more than 0.1% of the sample.

Each donor gave one peripheral blood draw, averaging approximately 120 mL, which was collected into heparinised tubes. A BD FACSAria II was used to sort naive, central memory, regulatory and stem cell-like memory CD4+ T cells with a panel that included CD45RO, CCR7, CD25, CD127, CD95 and CD27. All sorted populations exceeded 98% purity. PBMCs were isolated immediately by Lymphoprep density gradient centrifugation and stained directly without culture. So that batch effects would be minimized, each experiment stained and sorted samples in pairs, pairing one healthy donor with one patient. As to this clone: The target of this receptor is not known. No base quality information exists; no much larger clone differs at one position. Different DNA sequences within this sample yield the same CDR3.

V and J lose 6 bases and 0 bases, and a span of 8 bases separates them. CDR1 and CDR2 were assigned from the germline V gene as SQVTM and ANQGSEA. Including cysteine and phenylalanine, the CDR3 has 13 amino acids. The retained sequence is limited to the CDR3, 39 bases, with the frame set at the first base. Sequenced sample: naive CD4+ T cells from blood. The cell subset or site tag for this specimen amounts to: true naive CD4+ T cells. This chain joins TRBV29-1 to TRBJ1-4, with TRBD1 perhaps the D gene, on 6 matching bases. This clonotype was obtained from a man aged 25-45 years with type 1 diabetes. The DNA is TGCAGCGTCGAGGGGGCAACTAATGAAAAACTGTTTTTT. It translates to CSVEGATNEKLFF.